Detailed here is one T cell receptor beta chain. As yet, its antigen is unknown. The data were taken from a study of CD8 T cells in ankylosing spondylitis. Overall study results and limits: Characteristic, it appeared, of ankylosing spondylitis blood was a TCR beta motif of 7 or 8 highly homologous variants. With a CD8+ phenotype, disease-linked clones were relatively rare in peripheral blood. Significantly higher representation of disease-linked clones was reported for matched ankylosing spondylitis synovial fluid.

TCRdb called the 5' RACE reads again in MiXCR, with one record for every CDR3 protein. The profile shows 200,000 to 300,000 distinct CDR3 sequences, around 10% of them singletons. The CDR3 has 14 residues. Germline V gives CDR1 SGHRS, CDR2 YFSETQ. Trimming left V 2 bases short and J 9 bases short, with 15 bases between. The sequence was obtained from a male donor with ankylosing spondylitis or in good health (not recorded which). Sequencing was carried out using blood, either unsorted or a sorted T cell fraction (not recorded which). The chain carries TRBV5-1 and TRBJ2-4; the D call may be TRBD1 or TRBD2 (5 bases each). The CDR3, as DNA: TGCGCCAGCAGCTTAGGGGAGTTGGGGAGCATTCAGTACTTC. It is translated as CASSLGELGSIQYF.